The 13 T cell receptor beta chains presented below share a single source sample, sequenced in a study of cytomegalovirus exposure and HLA in healthy donors. The PCR had 60 Vbeta and 13 Jbeta primers. Only in-frame clones appear in the TCRdb table, and some are missing; sequencing was by immunoSEQ multiplex PCR. There are approximately 120,000 clones in the sample; 73% occur only once, and around 7.7% lies in the top ten. The sequencing input was PBMCs. These receptors all come from a man aged 35 to 55 in good health and CMV-seronegative.

This chain connects TRBV4-1 to TRBJ2-5; the match to TRBD1 covers 7 bases. Germline V gives CDR1 MGHRA, CDR2 YSYEKL. CDR3 length: 16 residues. The V gene end was trimmed by 4 bases and the J gene end by 1 base; junction bases not matched to a gene: 9. The CDR3 spells CASSRLPEGAQETQYF. CDR3 DNA: TGCGCCAGCAGCCGCCTTCCCGAGGGGGCCCAAGAGACCCAGTACTTC.

The chain's CDR3 is CASSRNRGRWTGELFF. DNA for the CDR3: TGTGCCAGCAGCCGAAACAGGGGGCGATGGACCGGGGAGCTGTTTTTT. The rearrangement joins TRBV5-6 to TRBJ2-2; TRBD1 agrees at 9 bases. Per the germline V gene, CDR1 is SGHDT and CDR2 is YYEEEE. Losses at the gene ends were 4 bases for V and 5 bases for J; bases not matched to a gene: 9. The CDR3 totals 16 residues.

The sample holds one count of this clone. This chain links TRBV5-1 with TRBJ2-3; D is unclear. V lost 0 bases and J lost 4, with 15 bases in between. Per germline, CDR1 SGHRS and CDR2 YFSETQ. This CDR3 region has 16 residues. As DNA, the CDR3 is TGCGCCAGCAGCTTGGGACGACAATATGGCCCAGATACGCAGTATTTT. Its translation is CASSLGRQYGPDTQYF.

This chain connects TRBV5-1 to TRBJ2-2; TRBD1 matches 8 bases. CDR1 SGHRS and CDR2 YFSETQ come from the germline V gene. V was pared by 2 bases and J by 5 bases, with 2 bases of the junction left unmatched. This CDR3 has 14 amino acids. In DNA, the CDR3 is TGCGCCAGCAGCTTAACAGGGGGAACCGGGGAGCTGTTTTTT. Translated, it gives CASSLTGGTGELFF.

The chain uses TRBV4-3 and TRBJ2-2; D ambiguous. The CDR3 consists of 12 residues. The V gene lost 5 bases and the J gene lost 6 bases, with 7 bases spanning the gap. Germline V CDR1 and CDR2: LGHNA, YSLEER. CDR3 DNA: TGCGCCAGCAGCTGGTCGGCCGGGGAGCTGTTTTTT. Translating gives CASSWSAGELFF.

The CDR3 region is CASSLGENLQETQYF. For the CDR3, the DNA is TGTGCCAGCAGCTTAGGGGAGAACCTACAAGAGACCCAGTACTTC. The V gene is TRBV11-2, the J gene TRBJ2-5, with a possible D match to TRBD2 (5 bases). The length of the CDR3 is 15 residues. The germline CDR1 and CDR2 sequences are SGHAT and FQNNGV. V was clipped by 1 base and J by 2 bases, with 11 bases between them.

This clone is a singleton in its sample. The J gene is TRBJ1-1, the V gene TRBV18; D is possibly TRBD1 (5 bases). Germline CDR1 KGHSH, CDR2 LQKENI. This CDR3 comprises 14 residues. Trimming stripped 2 bases from V and 10 bases from J, with 17 bases between. The CDR3 bases are TGTGCCAGCTCACCAACGGCAGGGTTTATGGGAGCTTTCTTT. It translates to CASSPTAGFMGAFF.

V usage is TRBV5-6 and J usage is TRBJ1-2; perhaps TRBD1 as D (5 bases). Germline CDR1 and CDR2: SGHDT and YYEEEE. V lost 4 bases to trimming and J lost 4 bases, with 14 bases between them. CDR3 length: 14 amino acids. The CDR3 coding sequence is TGTGCCAGCAGCCCATCGGCAGGGTTCTATGGCTACACCTTC. Protein sequence: CASSPSAGFYGYTF.

This clone was detected once. CDR3 residues: CASSPQVSYEQYF. CDR3 coding DNA: TGTGCCAGCAGCCCACAGGTCTCCTACGAGCAGTACTTC. This chain joins TRBV28 and TRBJ2-7; possible D gene TRBD1, 5 bases. CDR3 size: 13 residues. Trimming stripped 6 bases from V and 0 bases from J, with 9 bases between. Germline V gene lookup returns CDR1 MDHEN and CDR2 SYDVKM. Full variable domain (remainder filled in from reference TRBV28 and TRBJ2-7): DVKVTQSSRYLVKRTGEKVFLECVQDMDHENMFWYRQDPGLGLRLIYFSYDVKMKEKGDIPEGYSVSREKKERFSLILESASTNQTSMYLCASSPQVSYEQYFGPGTRLTVT.

The chain uses TRBV7-3 and TRBJ2-7; tentative D call: TRBD1 (6 bases). V was cut by 5 bases and J by 5 bases, with 13 bases left in between. Germline CDR1 SGHTA, CDR2 FQGTGA. The CDR3 is 13 residues long. CDR3 in DNA: TGTGCCAGCAGCCCTACCTACAGGGACGAGCAGTACTTC. This sequence encodes CASSPTYRDEQYF.

This chain joins TRBV2 and TRBJ1-4; 7 nucleotides agree with TRBD1. This CDR3 contains 14 residues. V lost 5 bases to trimming and J lost 7 bases; unmatched junction nucleotides: 7. Germline V lookup: CDR1 SNHLY, CDR2 FYNNEI. Here the CDR3 reads CASSKGGSGEKLFF. Here the CDR3 DNA reads TGTGCCAGCAGTAAAGGGGGCTCAGGTGAAAAACTGTTTTTT.

V usage is TRBV5-1 and J usage is TRBJ2-5, with TRBD2 matching 9 bases. J lost 3 bases, V lost 7 bases, and 7 bases had no gene match. The CDR3 has 14 residues. Germline-derived CDR1 and CDR2 are SGHRS and YFSETQ. In DNA, the CDR3 is TGCGCCAGCGACTGGGCGGGGGGGAAAGAGACCCAGTACTTC. It yields the protein CASDWAGGKETQYF.

The V call is TRBV25-1, the J call TRBJ2-7; D remains ambiguous. The V end was cut by 1 base, the J end by 8 bases, with 6 bases between. The CDR3 is 11 amino acids. Germline assignment: CDR1 MGHDK and CDR2 SYGVNS. CDR3 loop: CASSESRKQYF. Here the CDR3 DNA reads TGTGCCAGCAGTGAATCGAGGAAGCAGTACTTC.